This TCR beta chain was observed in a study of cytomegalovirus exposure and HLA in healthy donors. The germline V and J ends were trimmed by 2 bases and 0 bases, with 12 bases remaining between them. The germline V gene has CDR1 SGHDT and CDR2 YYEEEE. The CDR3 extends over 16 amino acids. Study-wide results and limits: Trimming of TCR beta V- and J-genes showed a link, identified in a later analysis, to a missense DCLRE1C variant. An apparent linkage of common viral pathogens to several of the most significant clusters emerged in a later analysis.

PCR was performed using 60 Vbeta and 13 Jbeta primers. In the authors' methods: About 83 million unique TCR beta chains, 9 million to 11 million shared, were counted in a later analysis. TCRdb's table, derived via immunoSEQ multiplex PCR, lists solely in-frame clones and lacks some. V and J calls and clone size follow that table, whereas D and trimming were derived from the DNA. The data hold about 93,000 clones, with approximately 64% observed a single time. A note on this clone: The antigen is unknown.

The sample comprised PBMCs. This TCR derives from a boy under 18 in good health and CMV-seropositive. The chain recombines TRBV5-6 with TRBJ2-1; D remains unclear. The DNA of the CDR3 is TGTGCCAGCAGCTTTCGCCAGGTCGGCTCCTACAATGAGCAGTTCTTC. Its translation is CASSFRQVGSYNEQFF.